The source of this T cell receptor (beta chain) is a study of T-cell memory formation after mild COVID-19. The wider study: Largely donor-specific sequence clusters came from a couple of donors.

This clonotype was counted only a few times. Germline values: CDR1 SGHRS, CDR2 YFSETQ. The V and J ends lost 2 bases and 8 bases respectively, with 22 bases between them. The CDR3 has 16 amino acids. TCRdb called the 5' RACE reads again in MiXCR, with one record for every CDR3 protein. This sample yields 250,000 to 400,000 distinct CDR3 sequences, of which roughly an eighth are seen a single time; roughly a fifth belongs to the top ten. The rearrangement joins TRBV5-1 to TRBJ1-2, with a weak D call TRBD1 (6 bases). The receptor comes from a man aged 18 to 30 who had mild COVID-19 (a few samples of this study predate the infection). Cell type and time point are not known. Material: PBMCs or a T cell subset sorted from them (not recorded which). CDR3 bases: TGCGCCAGCAGCTTTTGGCCAGGGGACGGGTCGTCGGGCTACACCTTC. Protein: CASSFWPGDGSSGYTF.